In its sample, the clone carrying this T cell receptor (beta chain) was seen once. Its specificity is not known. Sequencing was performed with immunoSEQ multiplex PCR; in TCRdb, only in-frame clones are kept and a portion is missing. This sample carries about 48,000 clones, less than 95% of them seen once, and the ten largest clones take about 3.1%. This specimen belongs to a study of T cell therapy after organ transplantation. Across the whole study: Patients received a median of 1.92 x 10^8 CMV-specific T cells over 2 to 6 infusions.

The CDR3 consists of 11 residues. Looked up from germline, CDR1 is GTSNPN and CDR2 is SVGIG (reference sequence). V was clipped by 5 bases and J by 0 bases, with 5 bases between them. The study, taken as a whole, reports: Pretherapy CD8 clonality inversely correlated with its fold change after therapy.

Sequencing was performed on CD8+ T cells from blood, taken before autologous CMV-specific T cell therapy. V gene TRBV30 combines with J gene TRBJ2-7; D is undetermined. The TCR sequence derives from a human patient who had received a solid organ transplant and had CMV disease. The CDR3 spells CAWADSYEQYF. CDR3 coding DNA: TGTGCCTGGGCGGACTCCTACGAGCAGTACTTC.